A selection of T cell receptor beta chains follows, all from one sample in a study of T cell responses to AZD1222 COVID-19 vaccine. TCRdb keeps only in-frame clones here, not all; method: immunoSEQ multiplex PCR. The repertoire holds fewer than 180,000 clones, with about 92% as singletons. The sequences come from peripheral blood, collected 28 days after the second AZD1222 dose. Every receptor here comes from an adult who received the AZD1222 COVID-19 vaccine. CDR3s include the opening cysteine and the closing phenylalanine or tryptophan. A D gene is named only where the DNA matches it firmly. Expanded clones get a size class; other rows say once, few or many, or leave the size out.

cdr3_nt: TGCGCCAGCAGCTTACAATGGGGACAGGGCTACGAGCAGTACTTC
cdr3_aa: CASSLQWGQGYEQYF
clone_size: once
j_call: TRBJ2-7
d_call: TRBD1
v_call: TRBV5-1

cdr3_nt: TGTGCCAGCAGCGTAGTCGGGGGGAGCTATGGCTACACCTTC
cdr3_aa: CASSVVGGSYGYTF
clone_size: NA
j_call: TRBJ1-2
d_call: NA
v_call: TRBV9

cdr3_nt: TGTGCCAGCAAGGACAGGGGGCGTTGGGTGGACAGCAATCAGCCCCAGCATTTT
cdr3_aa: CASKDRGRWVDSNQPQHF
clone_size: NA
j_call: TRBJ1-5
d_call: TRBD1
v_call: TRBV28

cdr3_nt: TGTGCCAGTAGTAAATCGTCCGGGACATCTAGCAATCAGCCCCAGCATTTT
cdr3_aa: CASSKSSGTSSNQPQHF
clone_size: NA
j_call: TRBJ1-5
d_call: NA
v_call: TRBV19

cdr3_nt: TGTGCCAGCAGCCAGTTGGGACAGGGCCACGAGCAGTACTTC
cdr3_aa: CASSQLGQGHEQYF
clone_size: NA
j_call: TRBJ2-7
d_call: TRBD1
v_call: TRBV3-1/TRBV3-2

cdr3_nt: TGTGCCAGTAGTATGAGGCCTAATGAAAAACTGTTTTTT
cdr3_aa: CASSMRPNEKLFF
clone_size: NA
j_call: TRBJ1-4
d_call: NA
v_call: TRBV19

cdr3_nt: TGCGCCAGCAGCAATACCGGGCCTTCGAATTCACCCCTCCACTTT
cdr3_aa: CASSNTGPSNSPLHF
clone_size: NA
j_call: TRBJ1-6
d_call: NA
v_call: TRBV5-1

cdr3_nt: TGTGCCAGCAGCCAAGTTCAGGGTTGGACCGGGGAGCTGTTTTTT
cdr3_aa: CASSQVQGWTGELFF
clone_size: NA
j_call: TRBJ2-2
d_call: NA
v_call: TRBV3-1/TRBV3-2

cdr3_nt: TGTGCCAGCAGTCTCCGACTAGCGGGCGTGGACGAGCAGTACTTC
cdr3_aa: CASSLRLAGVDEQYF
clone_size: NA
j_call: TRBJ2-7
d_call: TRBD2
v_call: TRBV28

cdr3_nt: TGTGCCACCCGGCCGGGACTAGCGGGAAATACCAATGAGCAGTTCTTC
cdr3_aa: CATRPGLAGNTNEQFF
clone_size: NA
j_call: TRBJ2-1
d_call: TRBD2
v_call: TRBV15

cdr3_nt: TGTGCCAGCAGCTTAGGGACTATGACTTCCCGGGCTAAAGAAAAACTGTTTTTT
cdr3_aa: CASSLGTMTSRAKEKLFF
clone_size: NA
j_call: TRBJ1-4
d_call: NA
v_call: TRBV7-9

cdr3_nt: TGTGCCACCAGTGACCTTGCCGGGACAGGGTTATACAATGAGCAGTTCTTC
cdr3_aa: CATSDLAGTGLYNEQFF
clone_size: NA
j_call: TRBJ2-1
d_call: TRBD1
v_call: TRBV24-1

cdr3_nt: TGTGCCGCCGGGGACACCTCCTACGAGCAGTACTTC
cdr3_aa: CAAGDTSYEQYF
clone_size: once
j_call: TRBJ2-7
d_call: NA
v_call: TRBV24-1

cdr3_nt: TGTGCCAGCAGTTACCGAGGGACAGCCTACGAGCAGTACTTC
cdr3_aa: CASSYRGTAYEQYF
clone_size: NA
j_call: TRBJ2-7
d_call: TRBD1
v_call: TRBV6-5

cdr3_nt: TGTGCCAGCAGTCTGCGCCCTTATTACGAGCAGTACTTC
cdr3_aa: CASSLRPYYEQYF
clone_size: NA
j_call: TRBJ2-7
d_call: NA
v_call: TRBV6-5

cdr3_nt: TGTGCCAGTAGTATAGGAAGGGACTATGGCTACACCTTC
cdr3_aa: CASSIGRDYGYTF
clone_size: once
j_call: TRBJ1-2
d_call: NA
v_call: TRBV19

cdr3_nt: TGTGCCAGCAGAGAGCCGGGACAGGGGACTAGCGGGAGCTTATACAATGAGCAGTTCTTC
cdr3_aa: CASREPGQGTSGSLYNEQFF
clone_size: NA
j_call: TRBJ2-1
d_call: TRBD2
v_call: TRBV27

cdr3_nt: TGCGCCAGCAGCTTATATCGGTTGGACAGGGCCATCGGGGTCCCTGAAGCTTTCTTT
cdr3_aa: CASSLYRLDRAIGVPEAFF
clone_size: NA
j_call: TRBJ1-1
d_call: TRBD1
v_call: TRBV5-1

cdr3_nt: TGTGCCAGTAGTATAGACCGACAGGGGGCAGGGGGCTACACCTTC
cdr3_aa: CASSIDRQGAGGYTF
clone_size: NA
j_call: TRBJ1-2
d_call: TRBD1
v_call: TRBV19

cdr3_nt: TGTGCCAGCAGTAGGACTAGCGGGACTGAGCAGTTCTTC
cdr3_aa: CASSRTSGTEQFF
clone_size: NA
j_call: TRBJ2-1
d_call: TRBD2
v_call: TRBV6-5

cdr3_nt: TGTGCCAGCAGCTTAGCCCAACTAGCGGGAGGGATGGATGAGCAGTTCTTC
cdr3_aa: CASSLAQLAGGMDEQFF
clone_size: NA
j_call: TRBJ2-1
d_call: TRBD2
v_call: TRBV11-2

cdr3_nt: TGTGCCAGCAGTTACGTCCTCGGACAGAGCGATGGCTACACCTTC
cdr3_aa: CASSYVLGQSDGYTF
clone_size: NA
j_call: TRBJ1-2
d_call: NA
v_call: TRBV6-5

cdr3_nt: TGTGCCAGCAGCCCGGGGACAGATACGCAGTATTTT
cdr3_aa: CASSPGTDTQYF
clone_size: NA
j_call: TRBJ2-3
d_call: NA
v_call: TRBV7-8

cdr3_nt: TGTGCCAGCAGTTTTGGGAACCCACTACATGGCTACACCTTC
cdr3_aa: CASSFGNPLHGYTF
clone_size: NA
j_call: TRBJ1-2
d_call: NA
v_call: TRBV27

cdr3_nt: TGTGCCAGCTCACCACCTGGGGGCACAGATACGCAGTATTTT
cdr3_aa: CASSPPGGTDTQYF
clone_size: once
j_call: TRBJ2-3
d_call: NA
v_call: TRBV18

cdr3_nt: TGTGCCAGCAGCCGGGGGGAGGAGATCTACGAGCAGTACTTC
cdr3_aa: CASSRGEEIYEQYF
clone_size: NA
j_call: TRBJ2-7
d_call: NA
v_call: TRBV16

cdr3_nt: TGTGCCAGCAGTTTATCTGCGTTAACCTACGAGCAGTACTTC
cdr3_aa: CASSLSALTYEQYF
clone_size: once
j_call: TRBJ2-7
d_call: NA
v_call: TRBV27

cdr3_nt: TGTGCCAGCAGCCCCTTCGGAAACTTGAACACTGAAGCTTTCTTT
cdr3_aa: CASSPFGNLNTEAFF
clone_size: NA
j_call: TRBJ1-1
d_call: NA
v_call: TRBV28

cdr3_nt: TGCGCCAGCAGCTTTAAAGCGGGAGCCTACCAAGAGACCCAGTACTTC
cdr3_aa: CASSFKAGAYQETQYF
clone_size: NA
j_call: TRBJ2-5
d_call: TRBD2
v_call: TRBV5-1

cdr3_nt: TGCGCCAGCAGAACCCAAACCTACAATGAGCAGTTCTTC
cdr3_aa: CASRTQTYNEQFF
clone_size: NA
j_call: TRBJ2-1
d_call: NA
v_call: TRBV5-1

cdr3_nt: TGCGCCAGCAGCTTGGGTGCGGGAGAGGGTGAGCAGTTCTTC
cdr3_aa: CASSLGAGEGEQFF
clone_size: NA
j_call: TRBJ2-1
d_call: TRBD2
v_call: TRBV5-1

cdr3_nt: TGCAGTGCTAGTGGTCGAACCCGACTTGCAACTAATGAAAAACTGTTTTTT
cdr3_aa: CSASGRTRLATNEKLFF
clone_size: NA
j_call: TRBJ1-4
d_call: NA
v_call: TRBV20-1

cdr3_nt: TGTGCCAGCAGTTTAATTGCAGGGGGTCTGGGTGGCTACACCTTC
cdr3_aa: CASSLIAGGLGGYTF
clone_size: NA
j_call: TRBJ1-2
d_call: TRBD1
v_call: TRBV28

cdr3_nt: TGTGCCAGCAGCTTGGTGGGGGAGGACGTGTATCAGCCCCAGCATTTT
cdr3_aa: CASSLVGEDVYQPQHF
clone_size: NA
j_call: TRBJ1-5
d_call: NA
v_call: TRBV5-8

cdr3_nt: TGCAGTTTCAGGGCAACTAATGAAAAACTGTTTTTT
cdr3_aa: CSFRATNEKLFF
clone_size: NA
j_call: TRBJ1-4
d_call: NA
v_call: TRBV29-1

cdr3_nt: TGTGCCAGCAGCGTCGGGACGGATTATAATGAAAAACTGTTTTTT
cdr3_aa: CASSVGTDYNEKLFF
clone_size: NA
j_call: TRBJ1-4
d_call: NA
v_call: TRBV5-5

cdr3_nt: TGTGCCAGCAGCTTCTCCCGGAACACCGGGGAGCTGTTTTTT
cdr3_aa: CASSFSRNTGELFF
clone_size: NA
j_call: TRBJ2-2
d_call: NA
v_call: TRBV11-2

cdr3_nt: TGTGCCTGGAGTGTATTAAGTGAGCAGTTCTTC
cdr3_aa: CAWSVLSEQFF
clone_size: NA
j_call: TRBJ2-1
d_call: NA
v_call: TRBV30

cdr3_nt: TGCGCCAGCTCCCAGACAGGGTCATACGAGCAGTACTTC
cdr3_aa: CASSQTGSYEQYF
clone_size: NA
j_call: TRBJ2-7
d_call: TRBD1
v_call: TRBV4-1

cdr3_nt: TGTGCCAGCAGCGACGGACGAATTCGGAATCAGCCCCAGCATTTT
cdr3_aa: CASSDGRIRNQPQHF
clone_size: NA
j_call: TRBJ1-5
d_call: NA
v_call: TRBV6-2/TRBV6-3

cdr3_nt: TGTGCCAGCAGCTTAGTAGGTGGCTCTGGAAACACCATATATTTT
cdr3_aa: CASSLVGGSGNTIYF
clone_size: NA
j_call: TRBJ1-3
d_call: NA
v_call: TRBV7-6

cdr3_nt: TGTGCCAGCAGGGGAGACAGGGAAGAGACCCAGTACTTC
cdr3_aa: CASRGDREETQYF
clone_size: NA
j_call: TRBJ2-5
d_call: TRBD1
v_call: TRBV6-6

cdr3_nt: TGTGCCTGGAGTGTACGGGACGGGAGTAGATACTACGAGCAGTACTTC
cdr3_aa: CAWSVRDGSRYYEQYF
clone_size: NA
j_call: TRBJ2-7
d_call: NA
v_call: TRBV30

cdr3_nt: TGTGCCAGCAGCTTAGCACCGAACACTGAAGCTTTCTTT
cdr3_aa: CASSLAPNTEAFF
clone_size: NA
j_call: TRBJ1-1
d_call: NA
v_call: TRBV11-3

cdr3_nt: TGTGCCAGCAGCTTAGTGACTACCGGCACAGATACGCAGTATTTT
cdr3_aa: CASSLVTTGTDTQYF
clone_size: NA
j_call: TRBJ2-3
d_call: NA
v_call: TRBV5-6

cdr3_nt: TGTGCCAGCAGTCCTCTAGCGGGGGGCAGCTCCTACAATGAGCAGTTCTTC
cdr3_aa: CASSPLAGGSSYNEQFF
clone_size: NA
j_call: TRBJ2-1
d_call: TRBD2
v_call: TRBV28

cdr3_nt: TGTGCCAGCAGCTTAGGGCAGACCTATAATTCACCCCTCCACTTT
cdr3_aa: CASSLGQTYNSPLHF
clone_size: NA
j_call: TRBJ1-6
d_call: NA
v_call: TRBV7-6

cdr3_nt: TGTGCCAGCAGTTCGATTCTCAGGGGGAATGAGCAGTTCTTC
cdr3_aa: CASSSILRGNEQFF
clone_size: few
j_call: TRBJ2-1
d_call: TRBD1
v_call: TRBV27

cdr3_nt: TGTGCCAGCAGTTCCACCGCGGGGTTCTACGAGCAGTACTTC
cdr3_aa: CASSSTAGFYEQYF
clone_size: NA
j_call: TRBJ2-7
d_call: NA
v_call: TRBV27

cdr3_nt: TGTGCCAGCAGTTACTCGGTGGGGCGGGGGACTCAGCCCCAGCATTTT
cdr3_aa: CASSYSVGRGTQPQHF
clone_size: few
j_call: TRBJ1-5
d_call: NA
v_call: TRBV6-2/TRBV6-3

cdr3_nt: TGTGCCAGCAGTTACGGGGGACAGGGCGCCTACGAGCAGTACTTC
cdr3_aa: CASSYGGQGAYEQYF
clone_size: NA
j_call: TRBJ2-7
d_call: TRBD1
v_call: TRBV6-6